Presented here are 19 T cell receptor beta chains from one specimen sequenced in a study of human T cells and chemical hapten exposure. Unique molecular identifiers were attached to individual cDNA molecules within the library. TCRdb re-analysed the reads in MiXCR, keeping a single row per CDR3 protein. The table has 120,000 or so distinct CDR3 sequences, less than 10% seen once. RNA extraction used unfractionated whole blood as the source of total RNA. Sequenced sample: whole blood. The receptors were sampled from a human donor in good health. Some clones in this sample may be carry-over from other donors' samples.

This clonotype has ten or more counts. The chain has TRBV20-1 and TRBJ1-4; D is possibly TRBD1 (6 bases). The CDR3 loop spans 13 amino acids. The germline V gene has CDR1 DFQATT and CDR2 SNEGSKA (reference sequence). V was pared by 6 bases and J by 4 bases, with 12 bases between. DNA for the CDR3: TGCAGTGCCGGGGGGCAGGTTAATGAAAAACTGTTTTTT. Residues: CSAGGQVNEKLFF.

This clonotype appeared many times. The V and J genes are TRBV5-5 and TRBJ1-1; no reliable D call. The germline CDR1 and CDR2 sequences are SGHKS and YYEKEE (reference sequence). V lost 3 bases to trimming and J lost 5 bases, with 8 bases between them. CDR3 length: 12 residues. The CDR3 region has the DNA TGTGCCAGCAGCTCCCCGAGGACTGAAGCTTTCTTT. As protein: CASSSPRTEAFF.

The chain employs TRBV12-5 and TRBJ2-5, with 9 bases identical to TRBD1. The CDR3 consists of 14 residues. From germline, CDR1 is LGHNT and CDR2 FRNRAP. Trimming removed 3 bases from V and 3 bases from J; junction bases left unmatched: 2. CDR3 region: CASGLRTGEETQYF. DNA for the CDR3: TGTGCTAGTGGTTTACGGACAGGGGAAGAGACCCAGTACTTC.

This clonotype has ten or more counts. The V gene is TRBV5-1, the J gene TRBJ2-3; no clear D gene. Germline-derived CDR1 and CDR2 are SGHRS and YFSETQ. The CDR3 loop spans 15 amino acids. V lost 0 bases to trimming and J lost 2 bases, with 10 bases between them. CDR3 sequence reads: CASSLVGKYTDTQYF. The CDR3, as DNA: TGCGCCAGCAGCTTGGTAGGCAAATACACAGATACGCAGTATTTT.

The sample holds many counts of this clonotype. This sequence joins TRBV28 and TRBJ1-2; D possibly corresponds to TRBD1 (5 bases). This CDR3 comprises 17 residues. The germline CDR1 and CDR2 sequences are MDHEN and SYDVKM. V was shortened by 5 bases and J by 6 bases, with 25 bases between the two germline ends. The CDR3 loop is CASSPQKITRQSDGYTF. The CDR3 coding sequence is TGTGCCAGCAGTCCCCAAAAAATTACCAGACAGTCTGATGGCTACACCTTC.

This clonotype was recorded many times. The chain couples TRBV13 to TRBJ1-6; 8 nucleotides match TRBD1. The CDR3 is 15 amino acids. With V trimmed by 4 bases and J by 7 bases, 6 bases remained unmatched. The V gene's germline CDR1 is PRHDT and CDR2 FYEKMQ (reference sequence). CDR3 coding DNA: TGTGCCAGCAGCTCACAGGGGGGAGGAAATTCACCCCTCCACTTT. Encoded protein: CASSSQGGGNSPLHF.

The table lists this clonotype with a few counts. The gene calls are TRBV5-1 and TRBJ1-2; D not resolved. The CDR3 contains 13 residues. Trimming took off 3 bases at V and 0 bases at J, with 6 bases between the two ends. Germline V lookup: CDR1 SGHRS, CDR2 YFSETQ. In DNA form, the CDR3 reads TGCGCCAGCAGCTCCGGGACTAACTATGGCTACACCTTC. Translated, it gives CASSSGTNYGYTF.

This clonotype came up a few times. The V call is TRBV14, the J call TRBJ2-1, with D maybe TRBD2 (5 bases). The V end lost 1 base, the J end lost 12 bases, and 10 bases lay between the germline ends. The CDR3 totals 12 residues. CDR1 is SGHDN, CDR2 FVKESK, per germline. This CDR3 is CASSQVKRPQFF. In DNA, the CDR3 is TGTGCCAGCAGCCAAGTAAAGCGGCCGCAGTTCTTC.

Note on this clonotype: Since a much larger clone is just one base distant, this may be a read error. V is TRBV7-9 and J is TRBJ1-4; possible D gene TRBD1, 6 bases. This CDR3 region has 15 residues. Germline V gene lookup returns CDR1 SEHNR and CDR2 FQNEAQ (reference sequence). This chain's CDR3 is CASSPGATTNEELFF. CDR3 bases: TGTGCCAGCAGCCCAGGGGCCACAACTAATGAAGAACTGTTTTTT.

The chain carries TRBV29-1 and TRBJ1-2, with 10 bases identical to TRBD1. CDR3 length equals 14 residues. With 2 bases clipped from V and 7 bases from J, the junction kept 7 bases outside the gene matches. Germline V gene lookup returns CDR1 SQVTM and CDR2 ANQGSEA. For the CDR3, the DNA is TGCAGCGTTGAACGGGACAGGGGCGTCCGTGGCTACACCTTC. Its protein product is CSVERDRGVRGYTF.

This clonotype was seen repeatedly, ten times or more. The chain joins TRBV6-2 or TRBV6-3 to TRBJ1-1, with D perhaps TRBD1 (5 bases). V shed 0 bases and J shed 9 bases, with 8 bases lying between them. In germline, CDR1 is MNHEY, CDR2 SVGEGT. The CDR3 totals 12 residues. CDR3 loop: CASSYSNRKAFF. The CDR3 DNA sequence: TGTGCCAGCAGTTACTCGAACAGGAAAGCTTTCTTT.

This clonotype was seen at least ten times. This chain connects TRBV12-3 or TRBV12-4 to TRBJ1-1, with D possibly being TRBD1 (5 bases). The CDR3 extends over 15 amino acids. V lost 5 bases, J lost 0 bases, and 13 bases lay in between. CDR3 coding DNA: TGTGCCAGCAGTGTAAACAGGCGGATGAACACTGAAGCTTTCTTT. The encoded protein is CASSVNRRMNTEAFF.

This clonotype has at least ten counts. The chain recombines TRBV27 with TRBJ2-7; D is perhaps TRBD1 or TRBD2 (6 bases each). The CDR3 runs to 12 residues. Germline CDR1 is MNHEY and CDR2 is SMNVEV (reference sequence). The ends were cut back, 11 bases at V and 0 bases at J, with 11 bases in the middle. CDR3 protein: CAVGGFSYEQYF. The CDR3 nucleotides are TGTGCCGTAGGGGGGTTCTCCTACGAGCAGTACTTC.

This clonotype has just a few counts. V usage is TRBV16 and J usage is TRBJ2-1; 16 bases are shared with TRBD2. V was clipped by 1 base and J by 0 bases; unmatched bases: 3. There are 19 residues in the CDR3. Germline lookup yields CDR1 KGHSY and CDR2 FQNENV. CDR3 bases: TGTGCCAGCAGCCAATTGGGACTAGCGGGGGGGACCTCCTACAATGAGCAGTTCTTC. It is translated as CASSQLGLAGGTSYNEQFF.

The V gene is TRBV2, the J gene TRBJ2-5; maybe TRBD1 (6 bases). CDR1 and CDR2 from the germline V gene are SNHLY and FYNNEI. The CDR3 consists of 14 residues. Trimming pared 5 bases from V and 4 bases from J, leaving 14 bases between. In nucleotides, the CDR3 is TGTGCCAGCAGTTGGACAGTCGTGGGAGAGACCCAGTACTTC. Translated, it gives CASSWTVVGETQYF.

The table lists this clonotype with a few counts. The rearrangement joins TRBV6-5 to TRBJ2-1, with TRBD2 matching 9 bases. There are 15 residues in the CDR3. J was trimmed by 12 bases and V by 0 bases; bases with no gene match: 9. The germline CDR1 and CDR2 sequences are MNHEY and SVGAGI. The CDR3 sequence: CASSYSGGGGAVQFF. The CDR3 DNA follows: TGTGCCAGCAGTTACTCCGGCGGGGGGGGAGCCGTGCAGTTCTTC.

V gene TRBV19 combines with J gene TRBJ1-1; 7 bases map to TRBD1. Trimming removed 7 bases from V and 0 bases from J; junction bases left unmatched: 11. The CDR3 is made up of 16 amino acids. CDR1 and CDR2 from the germline V gene are LNHDA and SQIVND (reference sequence). CDR3 sequence reads: CASTPRQGGVNTEAFF. For the CDR3, the DNA is TGTGCCAGTACCCCCAGGCAGGGGGGGGTGAACACTGAAGCTTTCTTT.

This clonotype has a count of ten or more. V and J are TRBV7-8 and TRBJ1-2; the match to TRBD1 covers 7 bases. Germline V CDR1 and CDR2: SGHVS, FQNEAQ. There are 15 residues in the CDR3. After removal of 5 bases from V and 3 bases from J, the junction contained 9 bases not matched to a gene. The CDR3 loop reads CASSTGQGDYYGYTF. The CDR3 DNA reads as TGTGCCAGCAGCACCGGGCAGGGGGATTACTATGGCTACACCTTC.

The sample holds a few counts of this clonotype. This chain connects TRBV11-2 to TRBJ1-6, with 8 bases lining up with TRBD1. CDR3 size: 15 residues. Trimming removed 6 bases from V and 8 bases from J; junction bases left unmatched: 9. Germline V gene sequence: CDR1 SGHAT, CDR2 FQNNGV. The CDR3: CASSPLDRAYSPLHF. CDR3 coding DNA: TGTGCCAGCAGTCCCCTGGACAGGGCCTATTCACCCCTCCACTTT. The full variable domain, rest sourced from reference TRBV11-2 and TRBJ1-6, is EAGVAQSPRYKIIEKRQSVAFWCNPISGHATLYWYQQILGQGPKLLIQFQNNGVVDDSQLPKDRFSAERLKGVDSTLKIQPAKLEDSAVYLCASSPLDRAYSPLHFGNGTRLTVT.